The clone carrying this TCR beta chain was observed a handful of times. The antigen remains undetermined. This record comes from a study of Graves' ophthalmopathy and Graves' hyperthyroidism. Symptoms, serum thyroxine and TRAb, thyroid ultrasound, and orbital computed tomography formed the diagnostic basis. It was from more than 9 ml of fresh peripheral blood that the PBMCs came. Points from the study as a whole: The model reached approximately 67% sensitivity and about 72% specificity for predicting ophthalmopathy progression.

V lost 3 bases to trimming and J lost 1 base, with 4 bases between them. Per germline, CDR1 DFQATT and CDR2 SNEGSKA (reference sequence). The length of the CDR3 is 12 residues. Beta-chain TCR CDR3 regions were amplified from RNA transcripts. An initial RT-PCR round employing HTBI primers preceded a second-round multiplex PCR. TCRdb reanalysed the multiplex PCR reads using MiXCR and keeps one entry per CDR3 protein. This sample yields about 230,000 distinct CDR3 sequences, of which around 45% are seen a single time; more than 45% belongs to the top ten. The TCR comes from an adult man with Graves' ophthalmopathy. Sequencing was carried out using peripheral blood. The gene calls are TRBV20-1 and TRBJ1-5; no firm D call. This CDR3 is CSARGSNQPQHF. The CDR3 region has the DNA TGCAGTGCTAGGGGCAGCAATCAGCCCCAGCATTTT.